These 32 T cell receptor beta chains share one sample of origin, sequenced in a study of blood T cell repertoires in COVID-19. Sequencing used immunoSEQ multiplex PCR; TCRdb keeps in-frame clones, though not all of them. The table has 140,000 to 150,000 clones, around nine tenths seen once. The source material was peripheral blood. The receptor set was obtained from a man in his fifties or sixties with active or convalescent COVID-19.

The rearrangement links TRBV7-9 to TRBJ2-7; 7 nucleotides agree with TRBD2. There are 14 residues in the CDR3. Germline V CDR1 and CDR2: SEHNR, FQNEAQ (reference sequence). After removal of 1 base from V and 3 bases from J, the junction contained 3 bases not matched to a gene. CDR3: CASSLDPGGYEQYF. DNA of the CDR3: TGTGCCAGCAGCTTAGACCCGGGGGGCTACGAGCAGTACTTC.

This clone is a singleton in its sample. The rearrangement uses TRBV21-1 and TRBJ1-5. TRBV21-1 is an annotated pseudogene. The CDR3 runs to 13 residues. This chain's CDR3 is CASSPRVVQPQHF. The CDR3 nucleotides are TGTGCCAGCAGCCCCCGGGTTGTCCAGCCCCAGCATTTT.

This chain connects TRBV2 to TRBJ2-7; D uncertain. V was clipped by 6 bases and J by 7 bases, with 13 bases between them. The length of the CDR3 is 12 residues. Germline V gene lookup returns CDR1 SNHLY and CDR2 FYNNEI. CDR3 sequence reads: CASSAQVVEQYF. The DNA for the CDR3 is TGTGCCAGCAGCGCTCAGGTAGTGGAGCAGTACTTC.

The chain has TRBV21-1 and TRBJ1-5; no DNA check was done on the table's D call, TRBD1. TRBV21-1 is a pseudogene. The CDR3 is 16 residues long. CDR3 nucleotide sequence: TGTGCCAGCTCCAGGACAGGGGGCGATAGCAATCAGCCCCAGCATTTT. Its protein is CASSRTGGDSNQPQHF.

The chain uses TRBV28 and TRBJ1-2; possible D gene TRBD1, 6 bases. Trimming removed 5 bases from V and 0 bases from J, with 13 bases in between. This CDR3 spans 15 amino acids. Germline CDR1 and CDR2: MDHEN and SYDVKM. The CDR3 DNA is TGTGCCAGCAGTCCGCGGGGGGCTGCTAACTATGGCTACACCTTC. This encodes CASSPRGAANYGYTF.

V gene TRBV6-4 combines with J gene TRBJ1-2; TRBD1 might be the D (6 bases). The CDR3 is made up of 13 amino acids. The V end was cut by 9 bases, the J end by 6 bases, with 17 bases between. Germline assignment: CDR1 MRHNA and CDR2 SNTAGT. CDR3 DNA: TGTGCCAGTTTAGAAAAGGGGGGGAATGGCTACACCTTC. It translates to CASLEKGGNGYTF.

The chain couples TRBV11-3 to TRBJ2-3; TRBD2 matches at 13 bases. The CDR3 contains 17 residues. Trimming removed 0 bases from V and 3 bases from J; junction bases left unmatched: 3. Looked up from germline, CDR1 is SGHNT and CDR2 is YENEEA. The CDR3 loop is CASSLDVLAGGTDTQYF. The CDR3 DNA reads as TGTGCCAGCAGCTTAGATGTACTAGCGGGAGGGACAGATACGCAGTATTTT. The full variable domain, its missing parts supplied by reference TRBV11-3 and TRBJ2-3, is EAGVVQSPRYKIIEKKQPVAFWCNPISGHNTLYWYLQNLGQGPELLIRYENEEAVDDSQLPKDRFSAERLKGVDSTLKIQPAELGDSAVYLCASSLDVLAGGTDTQYFGPGTRLTVL.

The chain recombines TRBV7-3 with TRBJ2-1; the match to TRBD2 covers 12 bases. CDR3 size: 13 residues. The V segment lost 3 bases and the J segment 15 bases; nucleotides outside the gene matches: 6. Per the germline V gene, CDR1 is SGHTA and CDR2 is FQGTGA. CDR3 nucleotides: TGTGCCAGCAGCTTGACTAGCGGGGGCCCTGGGTTCTTC. It encodes CASSLTSGGPGFF.

The V and J genes are TRBV20-1 and TRBJ2-3; 7 bases line up with TRBD2. J lost 2 bases, V lost 3 bases, and 11 bases had no gene match. The CDR3 runs 16 residues. CDR1 and CDR2 from the germline V gene are DFQATT and SNEGSKA (reference sequence). CDR3 coding DNA: TGCAGTGCTAGTGGTGTGGTAGCGGGCTTCACAGATACGCAGTATTTT. Protein: CSASGVVAGFTDTQYF.

CDR3 residues: CASSMQGPNSPLHF. The DNA for the CDR3 is TGTGCCAGCAGCATGCAGGGTCCCAATTCACCCCTCCACTTT. The chain employs TRBV3-1 (or the pseudogene TRBV3-2) and TRBJ1-6; possible D gene TRBD1, 5 bases. Per the germline V gene, CDR1 is LGHDT and CDR2 is YNNKEL (reference sequence). This CDR3 is built from 14 residues. V was shortened by 5 bases and J by 7 bases, with 12 bases between the two germline ends.

The chain links TRBV18 to TRBJ1-3; D is uncertain. Germline CDR1 reads KGHSH; CDR2 reads LQKENI. This CDR3 is built from 15 residues. The V end was cut by 2 bases, the J end by 0 bases, with 8 bases between. The CDR3 protein is CASSPSRGSGNTIYF. The CDR3 bases are TGTGCCAGCTCACCAAGTCGGGGCTCTGGAAACACCATATATTTT.

This clone has only a few counts. The chain has TRBV18 and TRBJ2-7, with D possibly matching TRBD1 (6 bases). The germline CDR1 and CDR2 sequences are KGHSH and LQKENI. CDR3 size: 14 residues. The V and J ends lost 7 bases and 3 bases respectively, with 16 bases between them. This chain's CDR3 is CASCTGTRFYEQYF. The CDR3 bases are TGTGCCAGCTGCACCGGGACAAGGTTCTACGAGCAGTACTTC.

This chain joins TRBV11-2 and TRBJ2-7; D call uncertain. The CDR3 has 13 residues. Germline assignment: CDR1 SGHAT and CDR2 FQNNGV. The germline V and J ends were trimmed by 1 base and 0 bases, with 4 bases remaining between them. CDR3 nucleotides: TGTGCCAGCAGCTTAGGCAGCTCCTACGAGCAGTACTTC. It specifies CASSLGSSYEQYF. The full variable domain, rest sourced from reference TRBV11-2 and TRBJ2-7, is EAGVAQSPRYKIIEKRQSVAFWCNPISGHATLYWYQQILGQGPKLLIQFQNNGVVDDSQLPKDRFSAERLKGVDSTLKIQPAKLEDSAVYLCASSLGSSYEQYFGPGTRLTVT.

The chain combines TRBV11-3 with TRBJ2-1, with D maybe TRBD1 (6 bases). The CDR3 spans 14 residues. Germline V gene sequence: CDR1 SGHNT, CDR2 YENEEA. V gave up 4 bases and J gave up 0 bases, with 7 bases separating them. CDR3 in DNA: TGTGCCAGCAGCTCGGACAGCTCCTACAATGAGCAGTTCTTC. Amino acids: CASSSDSSYNEQFF.

This clone came up a few times. Since no conserved phenylalanine or tryptophan closes the CDR3, a read error is the likely cause. The limits of the CDR3 on the DNA are not certain, so only TCRdb's listed CDR3 is given. This rearrangement joins TRBV7-2 to TRBJ2-7; the table's D call of TRBD1 was not tested on the DNA. 13 amino acids form the CDR3, both terminal residues included. The germline V gene has CDR1 SGHTA and CDR2 FQGNSA. CDR3 sequence: CASSFRTGGPQMY.

This chain connects TRBV7-2 to TRBJ1-1; D remains unclear. V lost 1 base to trimming and J lost 4 bases, with 10 bases between them. In germline, CDR1 is SGHTA, CDR2 FQGNSA. This CDR3 is built from 14 residues. The DNA of the CDR3 is TGTGCCAGCAGCTTAGGCAGGTTGGCCACTGAAGCTTTCTTT. Translation: CASSLGRLATEAFF. The full variable domain, its missing parts supplied by reference TRBV7-2 and TRBJ1-1, is GAGVSQSPSNKVTEKGKDVELRCDPISGHTALYWYRQSLGQGLEFLIYFQGNSAPDKSGLPSDRFSAERTGGSVSTLTIQRTQQEDSAVYLCASSLGRLATEAFFGQGTRLTVV.

This clone was observed once. The rearrangement links TRBV3-1 (or the pseudogene TRBV3-2) to TRBJ2-5; D is perhaps TRBD2 (5 bases). The CDR3 is 17 amino acids. In germline, CDR1 is LGHDT, CDR2 YNNKEL (reference sequence). The V gene lost 0 bases and the J gene lost 1 base, with 15 bases spanning the gap. As DNA, the CDR3 is TGTGCCAGCAGCCAAGATCCCCAGCGGAGTTCCCAAGAGACCCAGTACTTC. Its translation: CASSQDPQRSSQETQYF.

The chain has TRBV6-4 and TRBJ2-1, with TRBD1 identical over 11 bases. The germline V gene has CDR1 MRHNA and CDR2 SNTAGT. With 0 bases clipped from V and 7 bases from J, the junction kept 2 bases outside the gene matches. CDR3 length equals 15 residues. The CDR3 sequence: CASSDSGTGGNEQFF. CDR3 coding DNA: TGTGCCAGCAGTGACTCGGGGACAGGGGGGAATGAGCAGTTCTTC.

This clone has just a few counts. V gene TRBV19 combines with J gene TRBJ1-5, with a tentative D call TRBD1 (5 bases). This CDR3 spans 12 amino acids. CDR1 is LNHDA and CDR2 is SQIVND in the germline V gene (reference sequence). The V and J ends lost 11 bases and 6 bases respectively, with 14 bases between them. DNA of the CDR3: TGTGCCTCGGAGGTGGGGGGTCAGCCCCAGCATTTT. It yields the protein CASEVGGQPQHF.

The gene calls are TRBV4-1 and TRBJ1-4; D is perhaps TRBD1 (6 bases). Germline loops: CDR1 MGHRA, CDR2 YSYEKL. The V and J ends lost 1 base and 11 bases respectively, with 17 bases between them. The CDR3 is 15 amino acids. CDR3 in amino acids: CASSQADRQRTKLFF. The DNA for the CDR3 is TGCGCCAGCAGCCAAGCTGACAGGCAGAGAACGAAACTGTTTTTT.

The CDR3 loop reads CASRSGPTYNEQFF. CDR3 coding DNA: TGTGCCAGCAGGAGCGGGCCAACCTACAATGAGCAGTTCTTC. V gene TRBV6-5 combines with J gene TRBJ2-1, with D maybe TRBD2 (6 bases). The CDR3 is made up of 14 amino acids. V lost 6 bases, J lost 2 bases, and 11 bases lay in between. Germline CDR1 MNHEY, CDR2 SVGAGI.

The rearrangement uses TRBV5-1 and TRBJ2-7; maybe TRBD2 (6 bases). CDR1 is SGHRS, CDR2 YFSETQ, per germline. V shed 5 bases and J shed 0 bases, with 12 bases lying between them. The CDR3 totals 14 residues. In DNA form, the CDR3 reads TGCGCCAGCAGGGGGGGAGTTGGCTCCTACGAGCAGTACTTC. This gives the protein CASRGGVGSYEQYF.

The genes are TRBV7-9 and TRBJ2-2; 10 bases fit TRBD2. Germline-derived CDR1 and CDR2 are SEHNR and FQNEAQ (reference sequence). Trimming cost V 3 bases and J 5 bases; bases outside gene matches: 3. The CDR3 contains 15 residues. CDR3 protein: CASSFGTSATGELFF. CDR3 nucleotide sequence: TGTGCCAGCAGCTTTGGGACTAGCGCAACCGGGGAGCTGTTTTTT.

The rearrangement uses TRBV4-1 and TRBJ1-2; D is unresolved. CDR3 length equals 14 residues. Trimming removed 5 bases from V and 3 bases from J, with 13 bases in between. CDR1 MGHRA and CDR2 YSYEKL come from the germline V gene. This CDR3 is CASSSNDGDYGYTF. CDR3 nucleotide sequence: TGCGCCAGCAGCTCGAACGACGGGGACTATGGCTACACCTTC.

The count of this clone is one. This chain links TRBV6-5 with TRBJ2-6; 8 nucleotides agree with TRBD2. Trimming removed 10 bases from V and 6 bases from J; junction bases left unmatched: 8. Germline V lookup: CDR1 MNHEY, CDR2 SVGAGI. This CDR3 region has 14 residues. The CDR3 sequence is CATAGGAEANVLTF. The CDR3 region has the DNA TGTGCCACCGCGGGGGGCGCAGAGGCCAACGTCCTGACTTTC.

The chain couples TRBV7-6 to TRBJ1-6; 8 nucleotides match TRBD1. CDR3 length: 16 residues. The trim removed 0 bases at V and 7 bases at J, leaving 5 bases unmatched. The germline V gene encodes CDR1 SGHVS and CDR2 FNYEAQ. CDR3 DNA sequence: TGTGCCAGCAGCTTAGCGACAGGGGTTGGCAATTCACCCCTCCACTTT. Its translation: CASSLATGVGNSPLHF.

This sequence joins TRBV29-1 and TRBJ2-1; weak D call: TRBD2 (6 bases). This CDR3 region has 11 residues. V lost 5 bases and J 10 bases, leaving 12 bases between the germline ends. The germline V gene encodes CDR1 SQVTM and CDR2 ANQGSEA. CDR3 coding DNA: TGCAGCGTTCGTGGGGGGAGGGAGCAGTTCTTC. As protein: CSVRGGREQFF.

V gene TRBV28 combines with J gene TRBJ2-1, with D tentatively TRBD2 (6 bases). The V end was cut by 5 bases, the J end by 4 bases, with 12 bases between. Germline V lookup: CDR1 MDHEN, CDR2 SYDVKM. This CDR3 is built from 14 residues. The CDR3 DNA is TGTGCCAGCAGTAACCCCGGGACTTACAATGAGCAGTTCTTC. It codes for CASSNPGTYNEQFF.

The chain uses TRBV24-1 and TRBJ1-4, with TRBD1 as a possible D gene (6 bases). CDR1 and CDR2 from the germline V gene are KGHDR and SFDVKD. Trimming shortened V by 7 bases and J by 4 bases, and 18 bases separated the two germline ends. This CDR3 comprises 16 residues. The CDR3 protein is CATRPLPGHLNEKLFF. The CDR3 nucleotides are TGTGCCACCAGACCACTACCGGGACACCTTAATGAAAAACTGTTTTTT.

This chain connects TRBV7-9 to TRBJ1-3; D gene unclear. The germline CDR1 and CDR2 sequences are SEHNR and FQNEAQ (reference sequence). This CDR3 region has 15 residues. V dropped 2 bases and J dropped 0 bases, with 8 bases sitting between them. For the CDR3, the DNA is TGTGCCAGCAGCTTAAGCCGGAGCTCTGGAAACACCATATATTTT. Residues: CASSLSRSSGNTIYF.

In DNA form, the CDR3 reads TGTGCCAGCTCACCTAGTACAGGGGACACTGAAGCTTTCTTT. Translation: CASSPSTGDTEAFF. This sequence joins TRBV18 and TRBJ1-1; 7 bases map to TRBD1. In germline, CDR1 is KGHSH, CDR2 LQKENI. The CDR3 is 14 amino acids. V trimming: 3 bases; J trimming: 3 bases; junction bases outside the gene matches: 4.

V usage is TRBV7-2 and J usage is TRBJ2-4; TRBD1 matches 9 bases. The junction had 11 bases not matched to a gene; V was cut back by 5 bases and J by 15 bases. The CDR3 is 13 residues long. CDR1 is SGHTA and CDR2 is FQGNSA in the germline V gene. In nucleotides, the CDR3 is TGTGCCAGCAGCCAGACAGGGGGAACACCGGGGTACTTC. This translates into CASSQTGGTPGYF. Drawing the rest from reference TRBV7-2 and TRBJ2-4, the complete variable domain is GAGVSQSPSNKVTEKGKDVELRCDPISGHTALYWYRQSLGQGLEFLIYFQGNSAPDKSGLPSDRFSAERTGGSVSTLTIQRTQQEDSAVYLCASSQTGGTPGYFGAGTRLSVL.